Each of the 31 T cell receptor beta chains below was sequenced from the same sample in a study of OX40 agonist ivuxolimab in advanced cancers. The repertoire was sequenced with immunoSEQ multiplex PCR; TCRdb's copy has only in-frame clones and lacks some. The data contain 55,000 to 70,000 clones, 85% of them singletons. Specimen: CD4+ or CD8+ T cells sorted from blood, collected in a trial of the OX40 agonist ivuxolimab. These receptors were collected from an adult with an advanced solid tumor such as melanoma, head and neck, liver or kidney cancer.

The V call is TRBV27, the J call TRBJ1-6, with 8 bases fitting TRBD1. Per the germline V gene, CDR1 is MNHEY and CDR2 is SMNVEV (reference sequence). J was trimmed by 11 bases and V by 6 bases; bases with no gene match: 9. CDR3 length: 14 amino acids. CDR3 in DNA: TGTGCCAGCAGCGATAGGACAGGGACAACACCCCTCCACTTT. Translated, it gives CASSDRTGTTPLHF.

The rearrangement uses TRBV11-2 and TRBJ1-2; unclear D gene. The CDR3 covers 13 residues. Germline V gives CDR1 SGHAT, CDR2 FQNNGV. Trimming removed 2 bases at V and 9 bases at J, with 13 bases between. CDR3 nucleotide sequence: TGTGCCAGCAGCTTATTGGGAGGGAGGAGCTACACCTTC. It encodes CASSLLGGRSYTF.

Written as DNA, the CDR3 is TGTGCCAGCAGCGTAGATGAAGGGGGCGAGCAGTACTTC. Translation gives CASSVDEGGEQYF. This chain joins TRBV9 and TRBJ2-7; possible D gene TRBD1, 6 bases. Germline-derived CDR1 and CDR2 are SGDLS and YYNGEE. V gave up 0 bases and J gave up 6 bases, with 10 bases separating them. This CDR3 contains 13 residues.

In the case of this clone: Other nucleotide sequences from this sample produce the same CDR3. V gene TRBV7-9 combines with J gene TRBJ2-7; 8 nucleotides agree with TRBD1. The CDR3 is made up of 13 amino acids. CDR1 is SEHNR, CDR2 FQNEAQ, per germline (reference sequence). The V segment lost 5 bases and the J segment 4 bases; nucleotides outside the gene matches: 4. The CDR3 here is CASSGQGGYEQYF. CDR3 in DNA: TGTGCCAGCAGCGGACAGGGCGGGTACGAGCAGTACTTC.

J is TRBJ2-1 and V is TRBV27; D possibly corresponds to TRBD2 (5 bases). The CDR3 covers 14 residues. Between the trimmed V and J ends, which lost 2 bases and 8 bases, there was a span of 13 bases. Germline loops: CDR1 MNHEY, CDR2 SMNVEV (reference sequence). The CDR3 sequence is CASSLREGEYEQFF. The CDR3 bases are TGTGCCAGCAGTTTACGGGAAGGTGAATATGAGCAGTTCTTC.

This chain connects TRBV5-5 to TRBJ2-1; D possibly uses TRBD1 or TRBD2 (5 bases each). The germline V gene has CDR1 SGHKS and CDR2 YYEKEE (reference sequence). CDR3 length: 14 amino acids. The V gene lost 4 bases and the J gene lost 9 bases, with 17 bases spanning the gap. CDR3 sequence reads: CASSPVGRDGEQFF. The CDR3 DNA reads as TGTGCCAGCAGCCCGGTGGGCAGGGACGGTGAGCAGTTCTTC.

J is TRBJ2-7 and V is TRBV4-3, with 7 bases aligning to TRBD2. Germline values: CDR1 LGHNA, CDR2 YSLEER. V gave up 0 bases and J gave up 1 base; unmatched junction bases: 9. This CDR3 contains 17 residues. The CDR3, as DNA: TGCGCCAGCAGCCAAGATCCCGTGGGGGGGAGATCCTACGAGCAGTACTTC. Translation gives CASSQDPVGGRSYEQYF.

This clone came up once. CDR3 DNA: TGTGCCAGCTCACCACCAAGCGGGAGGACCACCGGGGAGCTGTTTTTT. It encodes CASSPPSGRTTGELFF. The rearrangement uses TRBV18 and TRBJ2-2; 9 nucleotides agree with TRBD2. Germline CDR1 reads KGHSH; CDR2 reads LQKENI. Unmatched junction bases numbered 3, after V lost 0 bases and J lost 4 bases. The CDR3 runs 16 residues.

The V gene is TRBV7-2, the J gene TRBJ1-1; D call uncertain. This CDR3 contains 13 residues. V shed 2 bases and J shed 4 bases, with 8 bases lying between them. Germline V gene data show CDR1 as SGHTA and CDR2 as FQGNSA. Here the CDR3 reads CASSLKGSTEAFF. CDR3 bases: TGTGCCAGCAGCTTAAAGGGTAGCACTGAAGCTTTCTTT.

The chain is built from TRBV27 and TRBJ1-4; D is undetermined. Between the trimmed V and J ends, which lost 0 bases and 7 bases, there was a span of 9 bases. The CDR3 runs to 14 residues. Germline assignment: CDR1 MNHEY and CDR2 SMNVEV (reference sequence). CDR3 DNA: TGTGCCAGCAGTTTATCCGGGCGTGTTGAAAAACTGTTTTTT. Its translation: CASSLSGRVEKLFF.

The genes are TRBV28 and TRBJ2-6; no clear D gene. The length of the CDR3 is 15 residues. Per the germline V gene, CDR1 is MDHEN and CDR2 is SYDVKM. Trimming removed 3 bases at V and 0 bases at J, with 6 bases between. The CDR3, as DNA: TGTGCCAGCAGTTTTGGCGGCTCTGGGGCCAACGTCCTGACTTTC. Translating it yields CASSFGGSGANVLTF.

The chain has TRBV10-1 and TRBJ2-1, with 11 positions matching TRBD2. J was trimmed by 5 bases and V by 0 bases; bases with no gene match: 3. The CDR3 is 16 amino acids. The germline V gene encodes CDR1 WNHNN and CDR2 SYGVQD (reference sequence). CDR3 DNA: TGCGCCAGCAGTGAGTCGGTACTAGCGGGAGACAATGAGCAGTTCTTC. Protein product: CASSESVLAGDNEQFF.

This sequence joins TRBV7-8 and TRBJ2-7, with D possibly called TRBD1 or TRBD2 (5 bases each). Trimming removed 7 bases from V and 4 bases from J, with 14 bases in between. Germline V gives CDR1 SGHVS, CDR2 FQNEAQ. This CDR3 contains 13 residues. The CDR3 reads CASKTGPGYEQYF. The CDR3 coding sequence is TGTGCCAGCAAAACGGGACCTGGGTACGAGCAGTACTTC.

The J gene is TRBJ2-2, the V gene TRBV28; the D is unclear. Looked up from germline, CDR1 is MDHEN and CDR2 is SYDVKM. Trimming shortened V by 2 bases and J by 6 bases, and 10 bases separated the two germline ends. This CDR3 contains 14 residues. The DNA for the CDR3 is TGTGCCAGCAGTTTACCAGGTGTCCCCGGGGAGCTGTTTTTT. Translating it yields CASSLPGVPGELFF.

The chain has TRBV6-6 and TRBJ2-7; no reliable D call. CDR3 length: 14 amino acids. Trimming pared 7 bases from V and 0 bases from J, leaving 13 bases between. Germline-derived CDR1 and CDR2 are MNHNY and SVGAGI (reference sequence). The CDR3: CASTRPILSYEQYF. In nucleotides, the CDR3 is TGTGCCAGCACAAGGCCGATCCTCTCCTACGAGCAGTACTTC.

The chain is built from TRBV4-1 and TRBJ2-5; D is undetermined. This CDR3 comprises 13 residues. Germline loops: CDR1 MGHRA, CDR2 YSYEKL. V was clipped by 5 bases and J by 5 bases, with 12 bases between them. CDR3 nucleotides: TGCGCCAGCAGCGGAGTTACCGCGGAGACCCAGTACTTC. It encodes CASSGVTAETQYF.

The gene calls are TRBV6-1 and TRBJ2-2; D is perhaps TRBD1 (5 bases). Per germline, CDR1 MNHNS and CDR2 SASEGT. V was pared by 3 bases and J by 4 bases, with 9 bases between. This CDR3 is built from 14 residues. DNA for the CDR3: TGTGCCAGCAGTGAGGGGCACCCCACCGGGGAGCTGTTTTTT. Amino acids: CASSEGHPTGELFF.

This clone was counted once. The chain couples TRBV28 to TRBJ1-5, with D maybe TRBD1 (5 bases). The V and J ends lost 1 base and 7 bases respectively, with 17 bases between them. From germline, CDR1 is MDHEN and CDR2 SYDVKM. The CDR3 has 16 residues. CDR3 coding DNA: TGTGCCAGCAGTTTATTTTCAGGGCATTTAAGACAGCCCCAGCATTTT. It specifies CASSLFSGHLRQPQHF.

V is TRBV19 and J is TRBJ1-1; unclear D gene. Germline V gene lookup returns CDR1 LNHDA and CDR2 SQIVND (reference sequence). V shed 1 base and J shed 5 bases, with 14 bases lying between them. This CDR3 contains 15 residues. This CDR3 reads CASSIVAASETEAFF. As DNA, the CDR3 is TGTGCCAGTAGTATAGTTGCGGCTTCGGAAACTGAAGCTTTCTTT. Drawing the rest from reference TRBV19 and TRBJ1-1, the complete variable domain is DGGITQSPKYLFRKEGQNVTLSCEQNLNHDAMYWYRQDPGQGLRLIYYSQIVNDFQKGDIAEGYSVSREKKESFPLTVTSAQKNPTAFYLCASSIVAASETEAFFGQGTRLTVV.

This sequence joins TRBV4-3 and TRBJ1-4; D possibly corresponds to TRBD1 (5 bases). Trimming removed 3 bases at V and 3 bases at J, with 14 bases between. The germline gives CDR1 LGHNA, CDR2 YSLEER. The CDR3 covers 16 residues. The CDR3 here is CASSQAPGPSNEKLFF. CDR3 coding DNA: TGCGCCAGCAGCCAGGCCCCGGGACCATCTAATGAAAAACTGTTTTTT.

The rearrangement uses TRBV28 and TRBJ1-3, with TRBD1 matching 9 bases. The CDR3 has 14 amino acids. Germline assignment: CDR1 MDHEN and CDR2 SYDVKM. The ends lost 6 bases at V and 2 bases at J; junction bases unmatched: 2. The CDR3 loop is CASRRQGAGNTIYF. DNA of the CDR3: TGTGCCAGCAGGAGACAGGGGGCTGGAAACACCATATATTTT.

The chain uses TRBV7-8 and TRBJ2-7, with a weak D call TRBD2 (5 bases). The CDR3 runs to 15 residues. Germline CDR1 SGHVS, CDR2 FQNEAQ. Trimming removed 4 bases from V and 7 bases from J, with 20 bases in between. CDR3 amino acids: CASSSLVFGVGEQYF. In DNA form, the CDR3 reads TGTGCCAGCAGCTCCTTAGTTTTCGGGGTTGGTGAGCAGTACTTC.

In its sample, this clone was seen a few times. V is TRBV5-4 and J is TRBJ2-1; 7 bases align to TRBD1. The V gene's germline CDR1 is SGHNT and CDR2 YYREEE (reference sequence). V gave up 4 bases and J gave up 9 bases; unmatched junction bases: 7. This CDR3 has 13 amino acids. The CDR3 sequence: CASSATGLGEQFF. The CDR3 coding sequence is TGTGCCAGCAGCGCGACAGGGTTGGGTGAGCAGTTCTTC.

The CDR3 nucleotides are TGTGCCTGGAGTCGTCTGTTGGTGTCCGGGAGTGGCTACACCTTC. It yields the protein CAWSRLLVSGSGYTF. V gene TRBV30 combines with J gene TRBJ1-2, with D unresolved. This CDR3 contains 15 residues. Trimming removed 2 bases from V and 7 bases from J, with 20 bases in between. The germline V gene encodes CDR1 GTSNPN and CDR2 SVGIG (reference sequence).

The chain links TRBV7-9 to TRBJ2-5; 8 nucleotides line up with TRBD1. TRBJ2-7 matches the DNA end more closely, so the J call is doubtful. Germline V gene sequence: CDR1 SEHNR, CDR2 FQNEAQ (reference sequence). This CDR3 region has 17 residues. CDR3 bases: TGTGCCAGCAGCGAGGACAGGGATGACTTCCTAAGGGACGAGCAGTACTTC. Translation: CASSEDRDDFLRDEQYF.

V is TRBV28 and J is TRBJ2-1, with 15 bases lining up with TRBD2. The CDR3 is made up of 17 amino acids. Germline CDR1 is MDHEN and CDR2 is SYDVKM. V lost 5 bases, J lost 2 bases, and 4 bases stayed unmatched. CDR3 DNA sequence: TGTGCCAGCAGTACCCGGACTAGCGGGAGGGCCTACAATGAGCAGTTCTTC. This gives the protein CASSTRTSGRAYNEQFF.

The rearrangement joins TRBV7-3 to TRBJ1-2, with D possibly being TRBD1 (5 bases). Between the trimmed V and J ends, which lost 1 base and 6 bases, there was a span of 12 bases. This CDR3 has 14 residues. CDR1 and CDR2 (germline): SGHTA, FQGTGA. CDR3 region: CASSLNGRADGYTF. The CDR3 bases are TGTGCCAGCAGCTTAAATGGCAGGGCTGATGGCTACACCTTC.

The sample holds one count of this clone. In DNA form, the CDR3 reads TGCGCCAGTACCTGGGCGTCACAAGACGGCGATGAGCAGTTCTTC. It yields the protein CASTWASQDGDEQFF. The V gene is TRBV10-1, the J gene TRBJ2-1; D is undetermined. V was cut by 9 bases and J by 8 bases, with 23 bases left in between. CDR1 is WNHNN and CDR2 is SYGVQD in the germline V gene (reference sequence). The CDR3 consists of 15 residues.

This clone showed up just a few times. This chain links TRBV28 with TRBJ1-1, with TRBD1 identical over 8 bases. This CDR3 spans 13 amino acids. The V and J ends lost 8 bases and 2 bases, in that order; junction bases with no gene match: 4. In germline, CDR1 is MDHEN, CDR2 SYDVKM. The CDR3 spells CASGTGPNTEAFF. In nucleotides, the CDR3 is TGTGCCAGCGGGACAGGCCCTAACACTGAAGCTTTCTTT.

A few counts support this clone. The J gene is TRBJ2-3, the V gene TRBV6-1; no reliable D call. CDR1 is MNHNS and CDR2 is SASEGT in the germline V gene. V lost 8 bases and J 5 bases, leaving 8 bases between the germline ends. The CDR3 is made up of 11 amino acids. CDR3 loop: CASEVLDTQYF. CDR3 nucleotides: TGTGCCAGCGAGGTTTTAGATACGCAGTATTTT.

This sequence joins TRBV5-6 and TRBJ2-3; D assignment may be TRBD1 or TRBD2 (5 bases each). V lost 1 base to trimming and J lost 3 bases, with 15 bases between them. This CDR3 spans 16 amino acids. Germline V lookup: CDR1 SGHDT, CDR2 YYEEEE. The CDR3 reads CASSLMLGDGTDTQYF. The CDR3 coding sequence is TGTGCCAGCAGCTTGATGTTGGGGGATGGGACAGATACGCAGTATTTT.